These 23 T cell receptor beta chains were all obtained from the same sample, sequenced in a study of early T cells in non-severe SARS-CoV-2 infection. TCRdb passed the 5' RACE reads through MiXCR, listing each CDR3 protein once. The sample records roughly 90,000 distinct CDR3 sequences, about 14% being singletons. The sequencing input was whole blood. These receptors all come from an adult who was a healthcare worker with PCR-confirmed SARS-CoV-2 infection or an uninfected control (not recorded which).

This clonotype was seen ten or more times. The chain links TRBV12-3 or TRBV12-4 to TRBJ1-1; D gene unclear. V was shortened by 7 bases and J by 3 bases, with 12 bases between the two germline ends. The CDR3 contains 13 residues. This chain's CDR3 is CASKKYPDTEAFF. CDR3 nucleotides: TGTGCCAGCAAGAAGTATCCAGACACTGAAGCTTTCTTT.

This clonotype turned up a few times. The chain uses TRBV12-3 or TRBV12-4 and TRBJ2-7; 8 positions agree with TRBD1. This CDR3 region has 12 residues. Trimming cost V 6 bases and J 6 bases; bases outside gene matches: 4. The CDR3: CASSPTGVEQYV. CDR3 DNA: TGTGCCAGCAGCCCGACAGGGGTCGAGCAGTACGTC.

The rearrangement joins TRBV5-1 to TRBJ2-3; D is uncertain. Germline values: CDR1 SGHRS, CDR2 YFSETQ. This CDR3 spans 13 amino acids. V lost 1 base to trimming and J lost 3 bases, with 6 bases between them. This chain's CDR3 is CASSLWATDTQYF. CDR3 nucleotide sequence: TGCGCCAGCAGCTTGTGGGCAACAGATACGCAGTATTTT.

The chain uses TRBV12-3 or TRBV12-4 and TRBJ1-6, with D uncertain. The length of the CDR3 is 14 residues. V lost 5 bases and J 1 base, leaving 6 bases between the germline ends. This chain's CDR3 is CASSLSSYNSPLHF. For the CDR3, the DNA is TGTGCCAGCAGTCTAAGTTCCTATAATTCACCCCTCCACTTT.

V gene TRBV5-6 combines with J gene TRBJ2-3, with 15 bases lining up with TRBD2. CDR3 size: 18 residues. J lost 0 bases, V lost 3 bases, and 5 bases had no gene match. Looked up from germline, CDR1 is SGHDT and CDR2 is YYEEEE. CDR3 loop: CASSSGTSGRTSTDTQYF. CDR3 nucleotide sequence: TGTGCCAGCAGCTCCGGGACTAGCGGGAGGACTAGCACAGATACGCAGTATTTT.

There are many counts of this clonotype. V and J are TRBV25-1 and TRBJ2-3, with 13 positions matching TRBD2. The germline CDR1 and CDR2 sequences are MGHDK and SYGVNS. The CDR3 consists of 18 residues. V shed 3 bases, J shed 5 bases, and the junction held 11 bases outside the gene matches. The CDR3 DNA is TGTGCCAGCAGTGAGTTAGGACTAGCGGGGGACTCTGGAGATACGCAGTATTTT. Translation: CASSELGLAGDSGDTQYF. Full variable domain (remainder filled in from reference TRBV25-1 and TRBJ2-3): EADIYQTPRYLVIGTGKKITLECSQTMGHDKMYWYQQDPGMELHLIHYSYGVNSTEKGDLSSESTVSRIRTEHFPLTLESARPSHTSQYLCASSELGLAGDSGDTQYFGPGTRLTVL.

This clonotype has ten or more counts. In DNA form, the CDR3 reads TGCGCCAGCAGTGAGGACAGGAACTACGAGCAGTACGTC. Encoded protein: CASSEDRNYEQYV. J is TRBJ2-7 and V is TRBV10-2; the D gene is possibly TRBD1 (6 bases). The CDR3 has 13 amino acids. The germline V and J ends were trimmed by 2 bases and 3 bases, with 8 bases remaining between them. Germline V lookup: CDR1 WSHSY, CDR2 SAAADI.

The chain employs TRBV12-3 or TRBV12-4 and TRBJ2-5, with D perhaps given as TRBD1 or TRBD2 (6 bases each). This CDR3 contains 14 residues. Deletions cut 0 bases from V and 5 bases from J, with 10 bases between. This CDR3 is CASSLAGGTETQYF. CDR3 sequence (DNA): TGTGCCAGCAGTTTAGCAGGGGGGACGGAGACCCAGTACTTC.

In this sample, this clonotype turned up many times. This sequence joins TRBV5-1 and TRBJ1-1; D may be TRBD1 (6 bases). CDR1 is SGHRS, CDR2 YFSETQ, per germline. This CDR3 region has 13 residues. Trimming left V 2 bases short and J 4 bases short, with 9 bases between. The CDR3 region has the DNA TGCGCCAGCAGCTTCGGACAGACCACTGAAGCTTTCTTT. This encodes CASSFGQTTEAFF.

The V and J genes are TRBV6-5 and TRBJ2-5; 7 nucleotides agree with TRBD2. The CDR3 covers 13 residues. The junction had 7 bases not matched to a gene; V was cut back by 2 bases and J by 10 bases. Germline CDR1 is MNHEY and CDR2 is SVGAGI. The CDR3 spells CASSYGTTRGQYF. CDR3 DNA: TGTGCCAGCAGTTACGGGACTACTCGGGGCCAGTACTTC.

This chain connects TRBV7-8 to TRBJ1-1; D is ambiguous. This CDR3 contains 14 residues. V lost 3 bases and J 3 bases, leaving 11 bases between the germline ends. Germline V gene sequence: CDR1 SGHVS, CDR2 FQNEAQ. The CDR3 region has the DNA TGTGCCAGCAGCTTCAGAAGGGCGGACACTGAAGCTTTCTTT. Translated, it gives CASSFRRADTEAFF. The full variable domain, rest sourced from reference TRBV7-8 and TRBJ1-1, is GAGVSQSPRYKVAKRGQDVALRCDPISGHVSLFWYQQALGQGPEFLTYFQNEAQLDKSGLPSDRFFAERPEGSVSTLKIQRTQQEDSAVYLCASSFRRADTEAFFGQGTRLTVV.

This clonotype was detected only a few times. The V and J genes are TRBV7-2 and TRBJ2-3, with a tentative D call TRBD2 (6 bases). V was shortened by 5 bases and J by 6 bases, with 12 bases between the two germline ends. The germline V gene encodes CDR1 SGHTA and CDR2 FQGNSA. This CDR3 is built from 13 residues. CDR3 sequence: CASSPVEGDTQYF. CDR3 DNA: TGTGCCAGCAGCCCGGTGGAGGGGGATACGCAGTATTTT.

The chain has TRBV6-1 and TRBJ2-7, with D perhaps matching TRBD1 or TRBD2 (5 bases each). The CDR3 sequence is 13 residues long. The germline V gene has CDR1 MNHNS and CDR2 SASEGT. V lost 6 bases and J 3 bases, leaving 12 bases between the germline ends. The CDR3 DNA sequence: TGTGCCAGCAGACCCGGGGCACGCTACGAGCAGTACGTC. Its protein product is CASRPGARYEQYV.

V is TRBV2 and J is TRBJ2-5; D tentatively reads TRBD1 or TRBD2 (5 bases each). V shed 9 bases and J shed 5 bases, with 22 bases lying between them. The CDR3 covers 15 residues. The germline V gene encodes CDR1 SNHLY and CDR2 FYNNEI. The chain's CDR3 is CASKTRQGSGETQYF. The CDR3 DNA reads TGTGCCAGTAAAACCCGCCAGGGATCGGGGGAGACCCAGTACTTC.

This clonotype was picked up a small number of times. The chain links TRBV2 to TRBJ2-6, with D perhaps matching TRBD2 (5 bases). Germline V lookup: CDR1 SNHLY, CDR2 FYNNEI. Trimming pared 4 bases from V and 3 bases from J, leaving 7 bases between. CDR3 length: 14 amino acids. The CDR3 loop reads CASSAGDGANVLTF. CDR3 DNA: TGTGCCAGCAGTGCCGGGGATGGGGCCAACGTCCTGACTTTC. The whole variable domain, filled in from reference TRBV2 and TRBJ2-6, reads EPEVTQTPSHQVTQMGQEVILRCVPISNHLYFYWYRQILGQKVEFLVSFYNNEISEKSEIFDDQFSVERPDGSNFTLKIRSTKLEDSAMYFCASSAGDGANVLTFGAGSRLTVL.

V usage is TRBV20-1 and J usage is TRBJ1-5, with unresolved D. The V end was cut by 4 bases, the J end by 2 bases, with 12 bases between. Germline CDR1 reads DFQATT; CDR2 reads SNEGSKA (reference sequence). The CDR3 is 14 amino acids. CDR3 protein: CSATENAGNQPQHF. The CDR3 nucleotides read TGCAGTGCTACCGAAAACGCTGGCAATCAGCCCCAGCATTTT.

This clonotype was counted between two and nine times. This chain links TRBV21-1 with TRBJ2-3. TRBV21-1 counts as a pseudogene. This CDR3 contains 15 residues. DNA of the CDR3: TGTGCCAGCAGCGAGTCGACACGAGGCACAGATACGCAGTATTTT. Translated, it gives CASSESTRGTDTQYF.

This chain joins TRBV27 and TRBJ2-5, with D perhaps assigned TRBD1 or TRBD2 (5 bases each). V was cut by 1 base and J by 5 bases, with 11 bases left in between. CDR3 length: 14 amino acids. Germline V gene data show CDR1 as MNHEY and CDR2 as SMNVEV (reference sequence). The CDR3 sequence: CASSLWGTWETQYF. In DNA form, the CDR3 reads TGTGCCAGCAGTTTATGGGGGACCTGGGAGACCCAGTACTTC.

The sample holds a few counts of this clonotype. The CDR3 is CASSQTTGEAFF. The DNA for the CDR3 is TGTGCCAGCAGTCAGACGACAGGGGAAGCTTTCTTT. The chain recombines TRBV3-1 with TRBJ1-1; 7 nucleotides line up with TRBD1. This CDR3 has 12 amino acids. Germline V gene lookup returns CDR1 LGHDT and CDR2 YNNKEL (reference sequence). Trimming at V came to 6 bases and at J to 8 bases, leaving 6 bases not matched to a gene.

This clonotype was detected only a few times. The rearrangement joins TRBV25-1 to TRBJ1-4; D remains unclear. The CDR3 runs to 11 residues. Trimming pared 8 bases from V and 8 bases from J, leaving 9 bases between. Germline lookup yields CDR1 MGHDK and CDR2 SYGVNS. The CDR3 reads CASLEEEKLFF. The CDR3 DNA reads TGTGCCAGCCTAGAGGAGGAAAAACTGTTTTTT.

In this sample, this clonotype turned up many times. The chain joins TRBV18 to TRBJ2-3, with D possibly TRBD2 on 5 matching bases. Germline CDR1 is KGHSH and CDR2 is LQKENI. V was pared by 3 bases and J by 5 bases, with 18 bases between. The CDR3 loop spans 16 amino acids. The CDR3 region has the DNA TGTGCCAGCTCACCGTCGTGGGCCCAGGCGGGAGATACGCAGTATTTT. It specifies CASSPSWAQAGDTQYF.

This clonotype has at least ten counts. The V gene is TRBV20-1, the J gene TRBJ2-1; possibly TRBD1 or TRBD2 for D (6 bases each). CDR1 is DFQATT, CDR2 SNEGSKA, per germline (reference sequence). The CDR3 loop spans 12 amino acids. Trimming cost V 5 bases and J 10 bases, with 15 bases left between them. The CDR3 coding sequence is TGCAGTGCTCCCCAAGGGGGGTGGGAGCAGTTCTTC. It yields the protein CSAPQGGWEQFF.

This clonotype was recorded at least ten times. The V call is TRBV18, the J call TRBJ2-3; 9 positions match TRBD1. The CDR3 is 18 residues long. V trimming: 1 base; J trimming: 6 bases; junction bases outside the gene matches: 14. CDR1 and CDR2 (germline): KGHSH, LQKENI. CDR3 region: CASSPQQGAINVLDTQYF. The CDR3 nucleotides are TGTGCCAGCTCACCACAACAGGGGGCAATTAACGTCCTTGATACGCAGTATTTT.